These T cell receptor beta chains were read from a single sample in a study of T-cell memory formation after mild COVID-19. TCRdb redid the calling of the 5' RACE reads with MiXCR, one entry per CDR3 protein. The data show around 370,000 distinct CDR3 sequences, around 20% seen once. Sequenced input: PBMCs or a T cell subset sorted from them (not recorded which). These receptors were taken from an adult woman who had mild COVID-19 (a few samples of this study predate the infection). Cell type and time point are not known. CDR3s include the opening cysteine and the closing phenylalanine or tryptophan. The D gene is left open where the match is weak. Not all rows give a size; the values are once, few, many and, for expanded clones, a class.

CDR3nt: TGCAGTGCTAGTGACGGCGGGGAGACCAATGAGCAGTTCTTC; CDR3aa: CSASDGGETNEQFF; v_gene: TRBV20-1; j_gene: TRBJ2-1; len: 14; abundance: NA; d_gene: NA
CDR3nt: TGTGCCAGCAGCCCCAGCTTTGGCACTGAAGCTTTCTTT; CDR3aa: CASSPSFGTEAFF; v_gene: TRBV7-3; j_gene: TRBJ1-1; len: 13; abundance: many; d_gene: NA
CDR3nt: TGTGCCGCTCAGGGGGCCGGACAGGGAAACTATGGCTACACCTTC; CDR3aa: CAAQGAGQGNYGYTF; v_gene: TRBV6-1; j_gene: TRBJ1-2; len: 15; abundance: few; d_gene: TRBD1
CDR3nt: TGTGCCAGCAGCTTGGAATTCAGGAGGAGCTCCTACAATGAGCAGTTCTTC; CDR3aa: CASSLEFRRSSYNEQFF; v_gene: TRBV7-2; j_gene: TRBJ2-1; len: 17; abundance: NA; d_gene: NA
CDR3nt: TGTGCCAGCAGCCCAATCGCGGGGGGACTAGAGCAAAACATTCAGTACTTC; CDR3aa: CASSPIAGGLEQNIQYF; v_gene: TRBV7-2; j_gene: TRBJ2-4; len: 17; abundance: NA; d_gene: TRBD2
CDR3nt: TGTGCCAGCAGCTCGACAGGGAGCAGAAGCTCCTACAATGAGCAGTTCTTC; CDR3aa: CASSSTGSRSSYNEQFF; v_gene: TRBV7-6; j_gene: TRBJ2-1; len: 17; abundance: many; d_gene: TRBD1
CDR3nt: TGCGCCAGCAGCTCAGACAGGAATGAAAAACTGTTTTTT; CDR3aa: CASSSDRNEKLFF; v_gene: TRBV5-1; j_gene: TRBJ1-4; len: 13; abundance: NA; d_gene: NA
CDR3nt: TGTGCCAGCAACGTAGGACCCGGGACGGCTTTCTTT; CDR3aa: CASNVGPGTAFF; v_gene: TRBV12-3/TRBV12-4; j_gene: TRBJ1-1; len: 12; abundance: many; d_gene: NA
CDR3nt: TGTGCCAGCAGTGATGGGGCCCACAGGGAGCAGTACTTC; CDR3aa: CASSDGAHREQYF; v_gene: TRBV2; j_gene: TRBJ2-7; len: 13; abundance: NA; d_gene: NA
CDR3nt: TGTGCCAGCTCCCGCCTCATCCACACAGGAGATACGCAGTATTTT; CDR3aa: CASSRLIHTGDTQYF; v_gene: TRBV18; j_gene: TRBJ2-3; len: 15; abundance: many; d_gene: NA
CDR3nt: TGTGCCAGCAGTCCGCGTGGCAGTAGGACTGAAGCTTTCTTT; CDR3aa: CASSPRGSRTEAFF; v_gene: TRBV12-3/TRBV12-4; j_gene: TRBJ1-1; len: 14; abundance: NA; d_gene: NA
CDR3nt: TGTGCCAGCAGTGACAGGGGGAGCAGGGAGACCCAGTACTTC; CDR3aa: CASSDRGSRETQYF; v_gene: TRBV12-3/TRBV12-4; j_gene: TRBJ2-5; len: 14; abundance: NA; d_gene: TRBD1
CDR3nt: TGCAGTGCTACTACCTGGGCCGTGGGGGGTCAGCCCCAGCATTTT; CDR3aa: CSATTWAVGGQPQHF; v_gene: TRBV20-1; j_gene: TRBJ1-5; len: 15; abundance: few; d_gene: NA
CDR3nt: TGTGCCAGCAGCTGGAGAAAGGCAGGGGGCTACAATGAGCAGTTCTTC; CDR3aa: CASSWRKAGGYNEQFF; v_gene: TRBV11-2; j_gene: TRBJ2-1; len: 16; abundance: NA; d_gene: TRBD1
CDR3nt: TGTGCCAGCTCACCACAGGAGGGAGGGTGGACTGAAGCTTTCTTT; CDR3aa: CASSPQEGGWTEAFF; v_gene: TRBV18; j_gene: TRBJ1-1; len: 15; abundance: NA; d_gene: NA
CDR3nt: TGTGCCAGCAGTCTAGGGGGGCGGGATGGCTACACCTTC; CDR3aa: CASSLGGRDGYTF; v_gene: TRBV27; j_gene: TRBJ1-2; len: 13; abundance: NA; d_gene: NA
CDR3nt: TGTGCCAGCAGTGACTACAATGAGCAGTTCTTC; CDR3aa: CASSDYNEQFF; v_gene: TRBV12-3/TRBV12-4; j_gene: TRBJ2-1; len: 11; abundance: many; d_gene: NA
CDR3nt: TGTGCCAGCAGTAGAACGCTAGTGCTCCGCAATGAGCAGTTCTTC; CDR3aa: CASSRTLVLRNEQFF; v_gene: TRBV2; j_gene: TRBJ2-1; len: 15; abundance: few; d_gene: NA
CDR3nt: TGTGCCAGCAGCCTAGCGGGTGCCTCCTACGAGCAGTACTTC; CDR3aa: CASSLAGASYEQYF; v_gene: TRBV3-1; j_gene: TRBJ2-7; len: 14; abundance: many; d_gene: TRBD2
CDR3nt: TGCGCCAGCAGCCAAGATTCGTGGGGCGGGACCCACTACAATGAGCAGTTCTTC; CDR3aa: CASSQDSWGGTHYNEQFF; v_gene: TRBV4-3; j_gene: TRBJ2-1; len: 18; abundance: NA; d_gene: NA
CDR3nt: TGCGCCAGCAGCAGTACCGGGACTAGTGCCTACGAGCAGTACTTC; CDR3aa: CASSSTGTSAYEQYF; v_gene: TRBV5-1; j_gene: TRBJ2-7; len: 15; abundance: few; d_gene: TRBD2
CDR3nt: TGTGCCAGCAGTTCCCCCCGGACCAGAGATACGCAGTATTTT; CDR3aa: CASSSPRTRDTQYF; v_gene: TRBV6-5; j_gene: TRBJ2-3; len: 14; abundance: NA; d_gene: NA
CDR3nt: TGTGCCAGCAGCGACGGGATTTCAGTGGGAGGCTACACCTTC; CDR3aa: CASSDGISVGGYTF; v_gene: TRBV18; j_gene: TRBJ1-2; len: 14; abundance: NA; d_gene: NA
CDR3nt: TGTGCCAGCAGCTTAGGGTGGGGACAGGTTTACAATGAGCAGTTCTTC; CDR3aa: CASSLGWGQVYNEQFF; v_gene: TRBV7-8; j_gene: TRBJ2-1; len: 16; abundance: many; d_gene: TRBD1
CDR3nt: TGTGCCAGCAGTTTAGCGCGGTCAGGGGTCTTCACAGATACGCAGTATTTT; CDR3aa: CASSLARSGVFTDTQYF; v_gene: TRBV12-3/TRBV12-4; j_gene: TRBJ2-3; len: 17; abundance: NA; d_gene: NA
CDR3nt: TGTGCCAGCAGCTTAGCCCCATTGGGACATCAGCCCCAGCATTTT; CDR3aa: CASSLAPLGHQPQHF; v_gene: TRBV12-3/TRBV12-4; j_gene: TRBJ1-5; len: 15; abundance: NA; d_gene: NA
CDR3nt: TGTGCCACCAGCACCGCGACATCCTACAATGAGCAGTTCTTC; CDR3aa: CATSTATSYNEQFF; v_gene: TRBV15; j_gene: TRBJ2-1; len: 14; abundance: few; d_gene: NA
CDR3nt: TGTGCCAGCAGCGTAGGCAGGGGATGGGAGACCCAGTACTTC; CDR3aa: CASSVGRGWETQYF; v_gene: TRBV9; j_gene: TRBJ2-5; len: 14; abundance: NA; d_gene: NA
CDR3nt: TGTGCCAGCGGATCCCTGTCCGGGGGGGGCAATGAGCAGTTCTTC; CDR3aa: CASGSLSGGGNEQFF; v_gene: TRBV9; j_gene: TRBJ2-1; len: 15; abundance: NA; d_gene: TRBD2
CDR3nt: TGTGCCAGCAGCTCGGGACAGACGAATGAGCAGTTCTTC; CDR3aa: CASSSGQTNEQFF; v_gene: TRBV7-9; j_gene: TRBJ2-1; len: 13; abundance: few; d_gene: TRBD1
CDR3nt: TGTGCCAGCAGACAAGACAGGGGAGGAGGTGAAAAACTGTTTTTT; CDR3aa: CASRQDRGGGEKLFF; v_gene: TRBV27; j_gene: TRBJ1-4; len: 15; abundance: NA; d_gene: TRBD1
CDR3nt: TGTGCCAGCAGCTTCGACGGACTAGGGAGCACAGATACGCAGTATTTT; CDR3aa: CASSFDGLGSTDTQYF; v_gene: TRBV11-2; j_gene: TRBJ2-3; len: 16; abundance: NA; d_gene: TRBD2
CDR3nt: TGTGCCAGTAGTTATTTGGACGGGGAGCTGTTTTTT; CDR3aa: CASSYLDGELFF; v_gene: TRBV19; j_gene: TRBJ2-2; len: 12; abundance: NA; d_gene: NA
CDR3nt: TGTGCCAGCACCTCCGAAGGGCTAGCATGGAGTGAGCAGTACTTC; CDR3aa: CASTSEGLAWSEQYF; v_gene: TRBV27; j_gene: TRBJ2-7; len: 15; abundance: NA; d_gene: NA
CDR3nt: TGCAGTGCCATCCCAATAGGCCGGCTTGGGAACACCGGGGAGCTGTTTTTT; CDR3aa: CSAIPIGRLGNTGELFF; v_gene: TRBV20-1; j_gene: TRBJ2-2; len: 17; abundance: NA; d_gene: NA
CDR3nt: TGCGCCAGCAGCCAAGGGGACAGGGGTGTAAGACTGTTTTTT; CDR3aa: CASSQGDRGVRLFF; v_gene: TRBV4-3; j_gene: TRBJ1-4; len: 14; abundance: NA; d_gene: TRBD1
CDR3nt: TGCGCCAGCAGCCAAGATTTACAGGGTTATAATTCACCCCTCCACTTT; CDR3aa: CASSQDLQGYNSPLHF; v_gene: TRBV4-3; j_gene: TRBJ1-6; len: 16; abundance: NA; d_gene: NA
CDR3nt: TGTGCCAGCAGCTTAGTACTAGCGGGGGGGTACAATGAGCAGTTCTTC; CDR3aa: CASSLVLAGGYNEQFF; v_gene: TRBV7-2; j_gene: TRBJ2-1; len: 16; abundance: few; d_gene: TRBD2
CDR3nt: TGTGCCAGCAGCCCGGGACAGCTGGGGGGCTACACCTTC; CDR3aa: CASSPGQLGGYTF; v_gene: TRBV11-2; j_gene: TRBJ1-2; len: 13; abundance: many; d_gene: TRBD1
CDR3nt: TGTGCCAGCAGTCTCGACTCCCACTATGGCTACACCTTC; CDR3aa: CASSLDSHYGYTF; v_gene: TRBV12-3/TRBV12-4; j_gene: TRBJ1-2; len: 13; abundance: few; d_gene: NA
CDR3nt: TGTGCCAGCAGGCCAGACAGGTCGATCAACTATGGCTACACCTTC; CDR3aa: CASRPDRSINYGYTF; v_gene: TRBV12-3/TRBV12-4; j_gene: TRBJ1-2; len: 15; abundance: NA; d_gene: NA
CDR3nt: TGCAGTGCTAGAGCTGTCGGGGGACAGGTGTCCGGGGAGCTGTTTTTT; CDR3aa: CSARAVGGQVSGELFF; v_gene: TRBV20-1; j_gene: TRBJ2-2; len: 16; abundance: few; d_gene: TRBD1
CDR3nt: TGTGCCAGCAGCCAAGAAATTAGGGTCGAGACCCAGTACTTC; CDR3aa: CASSQEIRVETQYF; v_gene: TRBV3-1; j_gene: TRBJ2-5; len: 14; abundance: few; d_gene: NA
CDR3nt: TGCAGTGCTAGAGATTATATAGGGGAACCAGATACGCAGTATTTT; CDR3aa: CSARDYIGEPDTQYF; v_gene: TRBV20-1; j_gene: TRBJ2-3; len: 15; abundance: few; d_gene: NA
CDR3nt: TGTGCCAGCAGCTACCCGGTCGGGCTAGCGGGATCCACCGGGGAGCTGTTTTTT; CDR3aa: CASSYPVGLAGSTGELFF; v_gene: TRBV7-9; j_gene: TRBJ2-2; len: 18; abundance: few; d_gene: TRBD2
CDR3nt: TGCGCCAGCAGCCGCGACAGGGGCCCTGGAAACACCATATATTTT; CDR3aa: CASSRDRGPGNTIYF; v_gene: TRBV5-1; j_gene: TRBJ1-3; len: 15; abundance: NA; d_gene: TRBD1
CDR3nt: TGTGCCAGCAGCCAAGACAGGACTAGCGGGGGGGCCGTGGAGACCCAGTACTTC; CDR3aa: CASSQDRTSGGAVETQYF; v_gene: TRBV4-2; j_gene: TRBJ2-5; len: 18; abundance: few; d_gene: TRBD2
CDR3nt: TGCGCCAGCTACATGGGTGAGGAGACCCAGTACTTC; CDR3aa: CASYMGEETQYF; v_gene: TRBV5-1; j_gene: TRBJ2-5; len: 12; abundance: few; d_gene: NA
CDR3nt: TGTGCCAGCAAGAACAGGGGTCACGAGGATACGCAGTATTTT; CDR3aa: CASKNRGHEDTQYF; v_gene: TRBV6-5; j_gene: TRBJ2-3; len: 14; abundance: NA; d_gene: TRBD1
CDR3nt: TGTGCCAGCAGCTTAGGCGAGAGCCCAGATACGCAGTATTTT; CDR3aa: CASSLGESPDTQYF; v_gene: TRBV7-3; j_gene: TRBJ2-3; len: 14; abundance: NA; d_gene: NA
CDR3nt: TGTGCCTTTCAGGGTCACAGCTCCTACGAGCAGTACTTC; CDR3aa: CAFQGHSSYEQYF; v_gene: TRBV2; j_gene: TRBJ2-7; len: 13; abundance: few; d_gene: NA